This T cell receptor beta chain was found in a study of siplizumab effects on memory and regulatory T cells. Findings and limits, study-wide: Apparently more diverse than memory cells, naive T cells also seemed major alloresponse contributors.

TCRdb keeps only in-frame clones here, not all; method: immunoSEQ multiplex PCR. The sample shows fewer than 15,000 clones, approximately 46% of them seen only once. This clone was detected only a few times. No antigen is known for it. The CDR3 spans 16 residues. Trimming stripped 0 bases from V and 2 bases from J, with 14 bases between. Germline CDR1 and CDR2: SGHDT and YYEEEE. The mixed lymphocyte reaction cells underwent coculture at 37°C for about six days. The sequence was obtained from a human donor in good health; the cells came from an allogeneic mixed lymphocyte reaction. Some clones in this sample may be carry-over from other donors' samples. The chain couples TRBV5-6 to TRBJ1-2; D is perhaps TRBD1 (6 bases). The material sequenced was CFSE-low (dividing) CD4+ T cells sorted from an allogeneic mixed lymphocyte reaction. DNA for the CDR3: TGTGCCAGCAGCTTGGCCCCGGGCAGGGGAAACTATGGCTACACCTTC. Protein: CASSLAPGRGNYGYTF.